The entry that follows covers one TCR beta chain sequence. Its specificity is not known. Germline loops: CDR1 DFQATT, CDR2 SNEGSKA (reference sequence). J lost 10 bases, V lost 5 bases, and 10 bases had no gene match. The CDR3 spans 14 residues. This sample stems from a study of CD8 T cells in ankylosing spondylitis. Study-level points and caveats: Apparently characteristic of ankylosing spondylitis blood was a TCR beta motif (roughly eight highly homologous variants). Clones that were linked to disease were CD8+ and were relatively rare in peripheral blood. Significant enrichment of disease-linked clones was reported in matched ankylosing spondylitis synovial fluid. Before this, some motif variants had been reported in reactive arthritis synovial fluid and blood.

Libraries of TCR beta came from quantitative 5'-RACE with molecular barcodes. A single record per CDR3 protein comes from TCRdb applying MiXCR to the 5' RACE reads. In the table there are 400,000 to 450,000 distinct CDR3 sequences, roughly 18% of which are singletons. The TCR sequence derives from a male donor with ankylosing spondylitis. Sequencing used blood, either unsorted or a sorted T cell fraction (not recorded which). The chain couples TRBV20-1 to TRBJ2-1; 11 positions match TRBD1. CDR3: CSAPSGQGALEQFF. The CDR3 nucleotides are TGCAGTGCTCCCTCCGGACAGGGGGCTTTGGAGCAGTTCTTC.